Below are 3 T cell receptor beta chains sequenced from a single sample in a study of blood T cell repertoires in COVID-19. The assay was immunoSEQ multiplex PCR, and TCRdb's table has in-frame clones only and misses some. This sample carries hundreds of thousands of clones, 85% to 90% of them seen once, and the ten largest clones take over 0.95%. What was sequenced was PBMCs or T cells enriched from blood (not recorded which). Every receptor here comes from a man aged 18 to 29 who had recovered from COVID-19.

The gene calls are TRBV6-5 and TRBJ2-1; D unclear. Looked up from germline, CDR1 is MNHEY and CDR2 is SVGAGI. V was shortened by 1 base and J by 7 bases, with 8 bases between the two germline ends. CDR3 size: 13 residues. As DNA, the CDR3 is TGTGCCAGCAGTTACTTGGCTCGAAATGAGCAGTTCTTC. Its translation: CASSYLARNEQFF.

The chain has TRBV6-5 and TRBJ1-6; weak D call: TRBD1 (5 bases). V was pared by 4 bases and J by 10 bases, with 17 bases between. Germline lookup yields CDR1 MNHEY and CDR2 SVGAGI. The CDR3 has 15 residues. The DNA of the CDR3 is TGTGCCAGCAGTTCAATCCGACAGCAACGCTCACCCCTCCACTTT. Residues: CASSSIRQQRSPLHF.

V gene TRBV7-3 combines with J gene TRBJ2-5, with D perhaps TRBD2 (6 bases). V gave up 2 bases and J gave up 4 bases, with 11 bases separating them. Germline loops: CDR1 SGHTA, CDR2 FQGTGA. There are 14 residues in the CDR3. The CDR3 DNA reads as TGTGCCAGCAGCTTAGGAGGGGCGGTAGAGACCCAGTACTTC. Protein product: CASSLGGAVETQYF.